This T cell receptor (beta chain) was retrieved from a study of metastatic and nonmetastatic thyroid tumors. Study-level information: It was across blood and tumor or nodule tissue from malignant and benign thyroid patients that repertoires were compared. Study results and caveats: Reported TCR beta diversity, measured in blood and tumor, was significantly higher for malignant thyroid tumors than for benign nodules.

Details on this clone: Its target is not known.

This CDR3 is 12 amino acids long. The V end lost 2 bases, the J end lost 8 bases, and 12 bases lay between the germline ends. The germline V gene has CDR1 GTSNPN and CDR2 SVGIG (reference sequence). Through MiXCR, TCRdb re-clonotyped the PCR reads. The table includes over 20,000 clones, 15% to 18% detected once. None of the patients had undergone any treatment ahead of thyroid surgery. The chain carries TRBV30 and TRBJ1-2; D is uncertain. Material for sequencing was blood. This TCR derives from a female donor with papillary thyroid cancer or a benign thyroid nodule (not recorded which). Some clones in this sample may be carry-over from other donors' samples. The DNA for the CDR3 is TGTGCCTGGAGTCCAAATAGTCTGGGCTACACCTTC. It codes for CAWSPNSLGYTF. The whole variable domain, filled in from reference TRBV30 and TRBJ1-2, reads SQTIHQWPATLVQPVGSPLSLECTVEGTSNPNLYWYRQAAGRGLQLLFYSVGIGQISSEVPQNLSASRPQDRQFILSSKKLLLSDSGFYLCAWSPNSLGYTFGSGTRLTVV.